Presented here are 10 T cell receptor beta chains from one specimen sequenced in a study of regulatory T cells in long-lasting Graves disease. Time point noted: newly diagnosed GD, antithyroid drugs for less than 3 months. With RNA extracted from PBMCs as input, the TCR library was made. Investigators prepared the TCR beta libraries by applying iRepertoire HTBI primers and Arm-PCR of CDR3 regions. Each CDR3 protein gets one entry after TCRdb re-called the multiplex PCR reads with MiXCR. In the table there are approximately 300,000 distinct CDR3 sequences, 18% of which are singletons. Source: peripheral blood mononuclear cells (PBMCs), taken at new diagnosis, from a patient treated with antithyroid drugs. The source is a female donor with Graves disease.

This clonotype was detected a few times. The CDR3 spells CASSFYTGGNEQYF. The CDR3 DNA follows: TGTGCCAGCAGTTTCTACACAGGGGGAAACGAGCAGTACTTC. The chain uses TRBV28 and TRBJ2-7; 8 bases are shared with TRBD1. The CDR3 is 14 residues long. Looked up from germline, CDR1 is MDHEN and CDR2 is SYDVKM. With 3 bases clipped from V and 5 bases from J, the junction kept 6 bases outside the gene matches. Together with reference TRBV28 and TRBJ2-7, the CDR3 gives the full variable domain: DVKVTQSSRYLVKRTGEKVFLECVQDMDHENMFWYRQDPGLGLRLIYFSYDVKMKEKGDIPEGYSVSREKKERFSLILESASTNQTSMYLCASSFYTGGNEQYFGPGTRLTVT.

There are a few counts of this clonotype. The J gene is TRBJ2-7, the V gene TRBV7-6; 10 nucleotides match TRBD2. V shed 5 bases and J 9 bases; nucleotides not matched to a gene: 13. This CDR3 region has 15 residues. In germline, CDR1 is SGHVS, CDR2 FNYEAQ. In nucleotides, the CDR3 is TGTGCCAGCAGCCCTCAAGCGGGAGGGCCTTCCGCGCAGTACTTC. It codes for CASSPQAGGPSAQYF.

The chain combines TRBV6-5 with TRBJ2-2; the D is unclear. V lost 0 bases, J lost 9 bases, and 17 bases lay in between. The germline V gene has CDR1 MNHEY and CDR2 SVGAGI. This CDR3 comprises 16 residues. As DNA, the CDR3 is TGTGCCAGCAGTTACTCCGGGTCCGGTTTGGGGAGGGAGCTGTTTTTT. This sequence encodes CASSYSGSGLGRELFF.

A single count supports this clonotype. A far larger clone is only one base removed, so a read error is likely. The J gene is TRBJ2-1, the V gene TRBV2; D may be TRBD2 (5 bases). Germline assignment: CDR1 SNHLY and CDR2 FYNNEI. The CDR3 is 13 amino acids. With 5 bases removed from V and 13 bases from J, the gap between germline ends came to 18 bases. CDR3 sequence: CASSFGLQETQFF. The DNA for the CDR3 is TGTGCCAGCAGTTTTGGACTCCAAGAGACCCAGTTCTTC.

The chain combines TRBV24-1 with TRBJ2-5, with D unresolved. Germline-derived CDR1 and CDR2 are KGHDR and SFDVKD. CDR3 length equals 13 residues. Trimming shortened V by 4 bases and J by 2 bases, and 7 bases separated the two germline ends. CDR3 bases: TGTGCCACCAGTGAAGAAGTTCAAGAGACCCAGTACTTC. Protein sequence: CATSEEVQETQYF.

The chain is built from TRBV30 and TRBJ2-3, with D tentatively TRBD1 (5 bases). V lost 1 base to trimming and J lost 2 bases, with 13 bases between them. The length of the CDR3 is 15 residues. CDR1 and CDR2 from the germline V gene are GTSNPN and SVGIG (reference sequence). CDR3 in DNA: TGTGCCTGGAGTGACGGACATGGGGCCACAGATACGCAGTATTTT. Translated, it gives CAWSDGHGATDTQYF.

Ten or more counts support this clonotype. V and J are TRBV3-1 and TRBJ1-2, with TRBD1 matching over 9 bases. With V trimmed by 4 bases and J by 6 bases, 18 bases remained unmatched. The CDR3 length is 18 residues. Germline V lookup: CDR1 LGHDT, CDR2 YNNKEL (reference sequence). The CDR3 DNA is TGTGCCAGCAGCCGACTAAATCTACAGGGGGCGCGGGAGGATGGCTACACCTTC. Translated: CASSRLNLQGAREDGYTF.

The table lists this clonotype with many counts. The gene calls are TRBV29-1 and TRBJ2-7; a weak D match, TRBD2 (6 bases). This CDR3 spans 12 amino acids. Germline V gene sequence: CDR1 SQVTM, CDR2 ANQGSEA. The V end lost 7 bases, the J end lost 0 bases, and 10 bases lay between the germline ends. Here the CDR3 reads CSAADYSYEQYF. CDR3 DNA sequence: TGCAGCGCCGCGGACTACTCCTACGAGCAGTACTTC.

This clonotype was seen at least ten times. The J gene is TRBJ1-1, the V gene TRBV2; no reliable D call. Trimming cost V 3 bases and J 5 bases, with 7 bases left between them. CDR1 is SNHLY, CDR2 FYNNEI, per germline. CDR3 length equals 12 residues. CDR3 nucleotides: TGTGCCAGCAGTGATGGTCGGACTGAAGCTTTCTTT. Translated: CASSDGRTEAFF.

This rearrangement joins TRBV15 to TRBJ2-3; TRBD2 agrees at 9 bases. Germline V gene lookup returns CDR1 LNHNV and CDR2 YYDKDF (reference sequence). V lost 1 base to trimming and J lost 3 bases; unmatched junction nucleotides: 5. The CDR3 has 16 amino acids. CDR3 DNA: TGTGCCACCAGCAGAGGCGGGGGGGCTGGGACAGATACGCAGTATTTT. Translating it yields CATSRGGGAGTDTQYF.